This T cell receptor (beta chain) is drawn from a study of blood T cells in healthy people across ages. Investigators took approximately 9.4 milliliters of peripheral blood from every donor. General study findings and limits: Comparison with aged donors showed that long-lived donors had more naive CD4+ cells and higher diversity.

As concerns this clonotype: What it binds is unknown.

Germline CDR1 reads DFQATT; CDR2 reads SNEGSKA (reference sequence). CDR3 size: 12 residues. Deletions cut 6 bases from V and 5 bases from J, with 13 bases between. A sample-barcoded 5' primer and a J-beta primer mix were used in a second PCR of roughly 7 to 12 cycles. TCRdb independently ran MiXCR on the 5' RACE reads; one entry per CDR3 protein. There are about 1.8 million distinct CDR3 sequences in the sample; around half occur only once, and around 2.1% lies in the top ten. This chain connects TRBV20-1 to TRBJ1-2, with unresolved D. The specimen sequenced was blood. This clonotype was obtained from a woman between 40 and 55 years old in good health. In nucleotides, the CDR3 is TGCAGTGCCCCACAAGGGAAGTATGGCTACACCTTC. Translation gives CSAPQGKYGYTF.